This is a list of T cell receptor beta chains from one sample in a study of shared clonotypes between healthy human individuals. TCRdb's copy holds only in-frame clones and misses some; the assay was immunoSEQ multiplex PCR. The sample includes 2 million to 2.5 million clones, more than 80% seen only once; the top ten take 0.39%. Sample: naive CD4+ T cells from PBMCs. The receptors here all came from a man aged 18 to 35 in good health. Some clones in this sample may be carry-over from other donors' samples. Both conserved end residues are part of each CDR3. D genes are given only for firm matches. Only part of the rows carry a size: once, few, many, or a class if the clone is expanded.

>.|TRBV5-1|TRBJ2-3|.
TGCGCCAGCAACCGAGGGGGAGATAGCACAGATACGCAGTATTTT
CASNRGGDSTDTQYF
>.|TRBV6-5|TRBJ1-1|.
TGTGCCAGCAGTTACTCTACAGGGTTTCCTGAAGCTTTCTTT
CASSYSTGFPEAFF
>.|TRBV9|TRBJ2-6|.
TGTGCCAGTAGTCGGGGGATCTCTGGGGCCAACGTCCTGACTTTC
CASSRGISGANVLTF
>.|TRBV7-9|TRBJ1-2|.
TGTGCCAGCAGCTCCGGACCGGAAGGTAACTATGGCTACACCTTC
CASSSGPEGNYGYTF
>.|TRBV7-2|TRBJ2-4|.
TGTGCCAGCAGCTTAGGCAGGGGAAACATTCAGTACTTC
CASSLGRGNIQYF
>.|TRBV5-5|TRBJ1-1|.
TGTGCCAGCAGCTTGGACATCTGGGGTAGCACTGAAGCTTTCTTT
CASSLDIWGSTEAFF
>.|TRBV5-1|TRBJ2-7|.
TGCGCCAGCAGCGTAAACGCCGGTAACTATATGGAGCAGTACTTC
CASSVNAGNYMEQYF
>TRBD2|TRBV11-2|TRBJ2-1|.
TGTGCCAGCAGACACTTTAGCGGGAGGGACAATGAGCAGTTCTTC
CASRHFSGRDNEQFF
>.|TRBV5-1|TRBJ2-6|once
TGCGCCAGCAGCTTGGCCCGGGACTCTGGGGCCAACGTCCTGACTTTC
CASSLARDSGANVLTF
>TRBD2|TRBV4-3|TRBJ2-3|.
TGCGCCAGCAGCCGGGTACCGGGGACTAGCGGGCGCGGCACTGCAGATACGCAGTATTTT
CASSRVPGTSGRGTADTQYF
>.|TRBV5-1|TRBJ2-5|.
TGCGCCAGCAGCTTGGCCGGGGCAGGGGCAGGTGAGACCCAGTACTTC
CASSLAGAGAGETQYF
>.|TRBV19|TRBJ2-7|.
TGTGCCAGTAGTACCAAAGGGGGTTCGAGCTCCTACGAGCAGTACTTC
CASSTKGGSSSYEQYF
>.|TRBV2|TRBJ2-4|once
TGTGCCAGCAGTGACAGTCGGACGGCCATTCAGTACTTC
CASSDSRTAIQYF
>TRBD2|TRBV2|TRBJ2-1|.
TGTGCCAGCCGGCCTAGCGGCCTTAGCTCCTACAATGAGCAGTTCTTC
CASRPSGLSSYNEQFF
>.|TRBV19|TRBJ1-1|.
TGTGCCAGTAGTATGGGGAATGTCGGACAGCAAGGGATAGCTTTCTTT
CASSMGNVGQQGIAFF
>.|TRBV5-4|TRBJ1-3|few
TGTGCCAGCAGGTCACAATGGGAAAACACCATATATTTT
CASRSQWENTIYF
>TRBD1|TRBV7-9|TRBJ2-1|.
TGTGCCGGCAGCTTAGGGGCCCGGACAGGGAACGAGCAGTTCTTC
CAGSLGARTGNEQFF
>.|TRBV19|TRBJ1-2|.
TGTGCCAGTACCACCCGAGGGGGGTTCTACTATGGCTACACCTTC
CASTTRGGFYYGYTF
>.|TRBV6-1|TRBJ1-5|.
TGTGCCAGCAGTGCTGTGACAGCTAGCAATCAGCCCCAGCATTTT
CASSAVTASNQPQHF
>.|TRBV6-1|TRBJ1-1|.
TGTGCCAGCAGTACCGGGACGGGCCGGAGAGAAGCTTTCTTT
CASSTGTGRREAFF
>.|TRBV18|TRBJ2-7|.
TGTGCCAGCTCAATCGGGACACGAGGGTCCGAGCAGTACTTC
CASSIGTRGSEQYF
>TRBD1|TRBV5-4|TRBJ1-5|.
TGTGCCAGCAGCTCTGGGACAGGGAACAATCAGCCCCAGCATTTT
CASSSGTGNNQPQHF
>TRBD1|TRBV6-1|TRBJ1-2|.
TGTGCCAGCAGTTGGACAGGGGGAAACTATGGCTACACCTTC
CASSWTGGNYGYTF
>.|TRBV5-6|TRBJ2-5|.
TGTGCCAGCAGCGTGGGACGAGAGACCCAGTACTTC
CASSVGRETQYF
>TRBD1|TRBV5-5|TRBJ2-3|.
TGTGCCAGCAGCTCGACAGGGGGCCTTGCCACAGATACGCAGTATTTT
CASSSTGGLATDTQYF
>TRBD2|TRBV7-2|TRBJ2-7|.
TGTGCCAGCAGCTCGGGGAGCGGGAGGTGGTACGAGCAGTACTTC
CASSSGSGRWYEQYF
>.|TRBV2|TRBJ1-2|.
TGTGCCAGCAGGGTTCCCACGAGGTATGGCTACACCTTC
CASRVPTRYGYTF
>.|TRBV6-1|TRBJ1-2|.
TGTGCCAGCAGACCCCCGGGGGCTTATGGCTACACCTTC
CASRPPGAYGYTF
>.|TRBV28|TRBJ2-7|.
TGTGCCAGCAGACCCAAAGGGCGGACACGGTCAACCTACGAGCAGTACTTC
CASRPKGRTRSTYEQYF
>.|TRBV10-3|TRBJ2-3|.
TGTGCCATCAGTGAGCAGCGGAGGGCCACAGATACGCAGTATTTT
CAISEQRRATDTQYF
>TRBD2|TRBV11-1|TRBJ2-2|.
TGTGCCAGCAGCTTGGGACTAGCGGTAAACACCGGGGAGCTGTTTTTT
CASSLGLAVNTGELFF
>TRBD1|TRBV11-3|TRBJ1-2|.
TGTGCCAGCAGCGCCCCGACAGGGATAACCTATGGCTACACCTTC
CASSAPTGITYGYTF
>TRBD1|TRBV27|TRBJ2-7|.
TGTGCCAGCAGTTACGGACAGGGCTACGAGCAGTACTTC
CASSYGQGYEQYF
>.|TRBV7-2|TRBJ1-5|once
TGTGCCAGCAGCTTAGCGTCCCGGGGGGGTCAGCCCCAGCATTTT
CASSLASRGGQPQHF
>TRBD2|TRBV11-2|TRBJ2-7|.
TGTGCCAGCAGCCCCCAAGCGGGAGGGTTGTACGAGCAGTACTTC
CASSPQAGGLYEQYF
>.|TRBV7-8|TRBJ2-3|.
TGTGCCAGCAGTCGGGGGGCGCGCACAGATACGCAGTATTTT
CASSRGARTDTQYF
>TRBD2|TRBV7-3|TRBJ2-1|.
TGTGCCAGCAGCTTCGGCGGGGGAGCCTACAATGAGCAGTTCTTC
CASSFGGGAYNEQFF
>.|TRBV21-1|TRBJ2-1|.
TGTGCCAGCAGCAAGACGACCCCCGGTCCTCGAGTCTATGAGCAGTTCTTC
CASSKTTPGPRVYEQFF
>.|TRBV21-1|TRBJ1-4|.
TGTGCCAGCAGCCTCCCCCGACAGGGGCGTAATGAAAAACTGTTTTTT
CASSLPRQGRNEKLFF
>.|TRBV14|TRBJ2-5|.
TGTGCCAGCAGCCAAGAATTTGGGACCCAGTACTTC
CASSQEFGTQYF
>TRBD2|TRBV7-8|TRBJ2-4|once
TGTGCCAGCAGCTTAGTAACTAGCGGGAGAAACATTCAGTACTTC
CASSLVTSGRNIQYF
>TRBD2|TRBV4-1|TRBJ2-1|.
TGCGCCAGCAGCCAACTTTTATTAGCGGGAGACAATGAGCAGTTCTTC
CASSQLLLAGDNEQFF
>TRBD2|TRBV27|TRBJ2-1|.
TGTGCCAGCAGTCAAAGAGGGAGGGTTCGATACAATGAGCAGTTCTTC
CASSQRGRVRYNEQFF
>TRBD2|TRBV9|TRBJ2-1|.
TGTGCCAGCAGCGTTACTAGCGGCTCCTACAATGAGCAGTTCTTC
CASSVTSGSYNEQFF
>.|TRBV4-1|TRBJ2-7|.
TGCGCCAGCAGCCGACCGGGACTGGCCTACGAGCAGTACTTC
CASSRPGLAYEQYF